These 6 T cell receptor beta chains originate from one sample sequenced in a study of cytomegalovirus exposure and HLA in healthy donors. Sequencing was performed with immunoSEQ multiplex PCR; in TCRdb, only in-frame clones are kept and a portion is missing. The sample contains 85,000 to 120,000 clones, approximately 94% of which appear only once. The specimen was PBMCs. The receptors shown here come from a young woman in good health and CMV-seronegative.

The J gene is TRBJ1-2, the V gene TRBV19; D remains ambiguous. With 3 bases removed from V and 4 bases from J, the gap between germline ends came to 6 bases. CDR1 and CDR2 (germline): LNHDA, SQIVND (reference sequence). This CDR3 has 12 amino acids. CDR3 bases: TGTGCCAGTAGTATCCCGGGCTATGGCTACACCTTC. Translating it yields CASSIPGYGYTF.

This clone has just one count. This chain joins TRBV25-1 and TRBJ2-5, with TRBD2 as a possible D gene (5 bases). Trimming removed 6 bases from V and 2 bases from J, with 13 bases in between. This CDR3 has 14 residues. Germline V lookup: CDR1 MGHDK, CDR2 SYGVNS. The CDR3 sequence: CASSRETGQETQYF. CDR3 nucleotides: TGTGCCAGCAGCCGAGAGACGGGACAAGAGACCCAGTACTTC.

DNA for the CDR3: TGTGCCAGCAGTGAAATCAGGGCCAAAAACATTCAGTACTTC. Encoded protein: CASSEIRAKNIQYF. The chain uses TRBV6-1 and TRBJ2-4; D is ambiguous. Trimming stripped 2 bases from V and 1 base from J, with 6 bases between. The CDR3 runs to 14 residues. Germline values: CDR1 MNHNS, CDR2 SASEGT.

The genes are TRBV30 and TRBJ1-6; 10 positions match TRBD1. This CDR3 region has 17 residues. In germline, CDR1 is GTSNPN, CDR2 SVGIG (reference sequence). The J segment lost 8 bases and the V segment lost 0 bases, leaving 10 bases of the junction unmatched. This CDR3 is CAWSVMTGGSFYSPLHF. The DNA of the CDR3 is TGTGCCTGGAGTGTAATGACAGGGGGCTCTTTTTATTCACCCCTCCACTTT.

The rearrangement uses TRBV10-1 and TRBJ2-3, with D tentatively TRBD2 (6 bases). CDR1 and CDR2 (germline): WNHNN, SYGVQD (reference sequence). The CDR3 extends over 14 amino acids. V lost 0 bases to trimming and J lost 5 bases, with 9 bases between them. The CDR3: CASSESRAGDTQYF. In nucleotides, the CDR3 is TGCGCCAGCAGTGAGTCCCGAGCGGGAGATACGCAGTATTTT.

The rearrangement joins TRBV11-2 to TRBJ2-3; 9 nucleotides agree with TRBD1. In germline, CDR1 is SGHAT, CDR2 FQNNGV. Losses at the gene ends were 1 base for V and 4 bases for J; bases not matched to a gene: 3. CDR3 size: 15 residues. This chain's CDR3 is CASSLGDRAADTQYF. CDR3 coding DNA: TGTGCCAGCAGCTTAGGGGACAGGGCCGCAGATACGCAGTATTTT.